This entry features one T cell receptor beta chain sequence. Its antigen is not known. This specimen comes from a study of regulatory T cells in long-lasting Graves disease. Findings and caveats of the study: TCR diversity was lower in persistent Graves' patients (versus newly diagnosed ones). Between persistent patients, thousands of public clonotypes were shared, exceeding the roughly 1,000 shared between new patients.

To make TCR beta libraries, researchers used iRepertoire HTBI primers and Arm-PCR of CDR3 regions. As handled by the study authors: Segment identification across samples yielded 60 or so TRBV and roughly 15 TRBJ segments. TCRdb used MiXCR to reprocess the multiplex PCR reads, holding one entry per CDR3 protein. TCRdb, rather than the study authors, made the V and J calls. The profile covers 300,000 or so distinct CDR3 sequences, with around 20% appearing a single time and 29% taken by the ten largest. Time point meaning: persistent/refractory GD, antithyroid drugs over 5 years with positive TRAb. PBMCs were the source of the RNA used for TCR sequencing. Unmatched junction bases numbered 13, after V lost 5 bases and J lost 5 bases. CDR3 length: 15 residues. From germline, CDR1 is GTSNPN and CDR2 SVGIG (reference sequence).

The rearrangement joins TRBV30 to TRBJ1-1, with TRBD1 matching 8 bases. This receptor was obtained from a female donor with Graves disease. The specimen comprised peripheral blood mononuclear cells (PBMCs), sampled when the disease was refractory, from a patient treated with antithyroid drugs. In DNA, the CDR3 is TGTGCCTGGTTTGAGGGAACAGGGGGAAGGACTGAAGCTTTCTTT. Encoded protein: CAWFEGTGGRTEAFF. Full variable domain (remainder filled in from reference TRBV30 and TRBJ1-1): SQTIHQWPATLVQPVGSPLSLECTVEGTSNPNLYWYRQAAGRGLQLLFYSVGIGQISSEVPQNLSASRPQDRQFILSSKKLLLSDSGFYLCAWFEGTGGRTEAFFGQGTRLTVV.